This T cell receptor beta chain emerged from a study of blood T cell repertoires in COVID-19 (dated by TCRdb to 2020 to 2021). With regard to the full study: Samples from collaborators originated in the United States, Italy and Spain and spanned both the acute and convalescent phases of COVID-19. The material from the prospective study consisted of cDNA or gDNA derived from T cells, B-cell-depleted T cells, or PBMCs. Deeply sampled blood TCRbeta repertoires from subjects exposed to, actively infected with, or recovered from COVID-19 were included in the dataset. The repertoires were made available in a free public database intended to serve as a resource for research on the immune response to SARS-CoV-2. Samples were obtained from the ongoing ImmuneRACE study (first 160 participants) and from approximately 1,200 subjects provided by 6 global collaborators. Nearly every sample came with metadata listing a de-identified subject ID, COVID-19 status, age in years and sex. HLA class I and class II types, where available, came from metadata supplied by the sample provider rather than from assay-based typing. Here is what the overall study found, with its caveats: The amount of clinical and demographic metadata varied by source and participant and was provided uncurated.

Enrolling through a virtual design, the prospective study's participants ranged in age from about 18 to 89 years and lived across 20 to 25 United States geographic areas. To assign participants to cohorts, the prospective study relied on clinical history that participants themselves reported in a screening survey and a study questionnaire. Recovered participants in ImmuneRACE Cohort 3 were defined as having two consecutive negative NP/OP PCR tests, clearance from a healthcare professional, or resolution of symptoms. Mobile phlebotomists in the prospective study collected whole blood, serum and a nasopharyngeal or oropharyngeal swab from every participant. Prospective study participants could optionally give additional blood draws and questionnaires over an approximately 2-month period. Prospective study blood samples were shipped either frozen or at room temperature before DNA extraction. CDR1 SNHLY and CDR2 FYNNEI were looked up in the germline V gene. The CDR3 contains 11 residues, cysteine and phenylalanine counted. The DNA shown is the 33-base CDR3, in frame from base 1. V and J are trimmed by 6 bases and 8 bases, and the gene matches miss 1 base of the junction.

The immunoSEQ Assay, a bias-controlled multiplex PCR, was used to amplify TCRbeta CDR3 regions from genomic DNA. From the authors' description of their analysis: Within the assay, amplification of reference gene primers was used to estimate how many nucleated cells each sample contained. To quantify the absolute abundance of each unique TCRbeta CDR3 rearrangement, sequence reads were collapsed and filtered. For each sample, productive Simpson clonality was calculated as the square root of Simpson's diversity index over productive rearrangements. This is the immuneACCESS table as TCRdb keeps it, with only in-frame sequences that have V and J called. A part of the clones is gone; compared with another copy, unresolved V genes explain less than half, and the rest is unexplained. The V and J calls and clone size were taken over from that table, and D and trimming were inferred from the DNA. This sample lists around 290,000 clones; more than 80% were detected once. In total, the top ten clones hold 0.95% to 1.3% of the sample.

On this clone: No cognate antigen has been identified for it. No quality values exist for individual bases; no much larger clone is one base distant.

This sequence was found in a woman in her 30s who had recovered from COVID-19. The sequenced sample consisted of PBMCs or T cells enriched from blood (not recorded which). Rearrangement joined TRBV2 to TRBJ2-1, and 7 junctional nucleotides match TRBD2. The CDR3 protein is CASRGRDEQFF. The DNA is TGTGCCAGCAGGGGGAGGGATGAGCAGTTCTTC.